This TCR beta chain was retrieved from a study of OX40 agonist ivuxolimab in advanced cancers. Study summary: Ivuxolimab, an antibody that agonizes OX40 (CD134), was administered to the patients. Patients treated during dose escalation were battling hepatocellular carcinoma, melanoma, renal cell or head and neck cancer. Two patients with cutaneous melanoma and one with hepatocellular carcinoma, three in total, showed partial responses.

Baseline, cycle 4 day 1, and cycle 7 day 1 were the blood sampling points. This clone has just a few counts. The junction had 5 bases not matched to a gene; V was cut back by 3 bases and J by 4 bases. There are 14 residues in the CDR3. Per germline, CDR1 SGDLS and CDR2 YYNGEE. The method was immunoSEQ multiplex PCR; TCRdb's version includes in-frame clones alone and lacks a portion of them. Found here are just under 65,000 clones, almost 85% of them singletons; the top ten hold approximately 9.4%. This clonotype was sampled from an adult with an advanced solid tumor such as melanoma, head and neck, liver or kidney cancer. Sequencing used CD4+ or CD8+ T cells sorted from blood, obtained in a trial of the OX40 agonist ivuxolimab. The chain carries TRBV9 and TRBJ2-7, with 9 bases lining up with TRBD2. CDR3 protein: CASSAAGGLYEQYF. The DNA for the CDR3 is TGTGCCAGCAGCGCAGCGGGAGGTCTTTACGAGCAGTACTTC. Filled out from reference TRBV9 and TRBJ2-7, the complete variable domain reads DSGVTQTPKHLITATGQRVTLRCSPRSGDLSVYWYQQSLDQGLQFLIQYYNGEERAKGNILERFSAQQFPDLHSELNLSSLELGDSALYFCASSAAGGLYEQYFGPGTRLTVT.